Each of the 5 T cell receptor beta chains below was sequenced from the same sample in a study of T cells in Graves' hyperthyroidism and ophthalmopathy. The investigators amplified TCR beta CDR3 regions from RNA transcripts. In the first-round RT-PCR of the TCR CDR3, the HTBI primer set was used. TCRdb reprocessed the multiplex PCR reads via MiXCR and lists one record per CDR3 protein. The sample includes approximately 870,000 distinct CDR3 sequences, 38% of them seen just once. The sequenced material came from blood. Source of these receptors: a man between 18 and 29 years old with Graves' hyperthyroidism.

This clonotype has only a few counts. As DNA, the CDR3 is TGCGCCAGCAGCTTGATAGCGACGGGGACCGGGGAGCTGTTTTTT. This codes for CASSLIATGTGELFF. The chain recombines TRBV5-1 with TRBJ2-2, with D possibly matching TRBD2 (5 bases). Trimming left V 1 base short and J 5 bases short, with 12 bases between. The germline CDR1 and CDR2 sequences are SGHRS and YFSETQ. The CDR3 sequence is 15 residues long.

Many counts were recorded for this clonotype. This chain links TRBV25-1 with TRBJ2-6; D might be TRBD1 or TRBD2, each matching 5 bases. The CDR3 has 15 amino acids. Germline V lookup: CDR1 MGHDK, CDR2 SYGVNS. With 3 bases removed from V and 2 bases from J, the gap between germline ends came to 8 bases. The CDR3 here is CASSDGATGANVLTF. Here the CDR3 DNA reads TGTGCCAGCAGTGACGGGGCAACTGGGGCCAACGTCCTGACTTTC.

This clonotype was picked up a small number of times. The CDR3 reads CASSRTGFSYEQYF. As DNA, the CDR3 is TGTGCCAGCAGCCGGACAGGGTTCTCCTACGAGCAGTACTTC. The genes are TRBV7-2 and TRBJ2-7; 8 nucleotides line up with TRBD1. The CDR3 has 14 amino acids. V gave up 5 bases and J gave up 0 bases; unmatched junction bases: 3. The germline gives CDR1 SGHTA, CDR2 FQGNSA. The variable domain in full, completed from reference TRBV7-2 and TRBJ2-7, reads GAGVSQSPSNKVTEKGKDVELRCDPISGHTALYWYRQSLGQGLEFLIYFQGNSAPDKSGLPSDRFSAERTGGSVSTLTIQRTQQEDSAVYLCASSRTGFSYEQYFGPGTRLTVT.

This clonotype has at least ten counts. This sequence joins TRBV9 and TRBJ1-2; perhaps TRBD1 as D (6 bases). CDR3 length: 14 amino acids. Germline values: CDR1 SGDLS, CDR2 YYNGEE. Trimming removed 0 bases at V and 7 bases at J, with 13 bases between. The DNA for the CDR3 is TGTGCCAGCAGCGTAGAAGGAGGGGGGCTTGGCTACACCTTC. Its protein is CASSVEGGGLGYTF.

In its sample, this clonotype was seen many times. The chain carries TRBV10-3 and TRBJ1-2; TRBD1 matches 9 bases. V lost 8 bases to trimming and J lost 4 bases; unmatched junction nucleotides: 8. The CDR3 has 14 amino acids. Germline V CDR1 and CDR2: ENHRY, SYGVKD. For the CDR3, the DNA is TGTGCCATCTTTGGGACAGGGAGGAGCTATGGCTACACCTTC. It codes for CAIFGTGRSYGYTF.